This TCR beta chain comes out of a study of CD8 T cells in Susac syndrome. Study-wide points: The study recognized that its TCR sequencing and HLA analysis covered a relatively small number of individuals.

Worth noting for this clonotype: Its antigen remains unknown.

RNA in amounts of about 0.45 to 1 ug was reverse transcribed with random hexamers. With immunoSEQ multiplex PCR, TCR beta CDR3 was amplified across 54 Vbeta and 13 Jbeta. Each CDR3 protein gets one entry after TCRdb re-called the immunoSEQ multiplex PCR reads with MiXCR. Of 150,000 to 250,000 distinct CDR3 sequences detected, 90% to 95% appear once; the ten largest clones hold 0.093%. CD8+ and CD4+ T cells from blood underwent TCR beta sequencing. This sequence was found in a human donor with multiple sclerosis. The specimen was CD4+ T cells from PBMCs.

The DNA of the CDR3 is TGTGCCAGCAGCTTGTTGGTAACAGAAGCTTTCTTT. It codes for CASSLLVTEAFF. The chain combines TRBV7-9 with TRBJ1-1; no clear D. CDR3 length: 12 residues. Per the germline V gene, CDR1 is SEHNR and CDR2 is FQNEAQ (reference sequence). V was trimmed by 3 bases and J by 8 bases, leaving 10 bases between them.